The sequence of this TCR beta chain was determined in a study of early T cells in non-severe SARS-CoV-2 infection. V was cut by 4 bases and J by 9 bases, with 10 bases left in between. CDR1 and CDR2 from the germline V gene are GTSNPN and SVGIG (reference sequence). The CDR3 has 11 residues. Individual cDNA molecules received unique molecular identifiers. From the 5' RACE reads, TCRdb called clonotypes with MiXCR, one entry per CDR3 protein. The sample records tens of thousands of distinct CDR3 sequences, less than 15% being singletons. This clonotype has a handful of counts. The sample taken for sequencing was whole blood. The rearrangement uses TRBV30 and TRBJ2-1, with a weak D call TRBD1 (5 bases). The receptor was isolated from an adult who was a healthcare worker with PCR-confirmed SARS-CoV-2 infection or an uninfected control (not recorded which). This CDR3 reads CAWKGVGEQFF. The CDR3 region has the DNA TGTGCCTGGAAAGGGGTCGGTGAGCAGTTCTTC.